This T cell receptor (beta chain) was recovered during a study of blood T cell repertoires in COVID-19. For the study at large: Acute and convalescent COVID-19 specimens originated in the United States, Italy and Spain. In each case, the material was cDNA or gDNA derived from T cells, B-cell-depleted T cells, or PBMCs.

Germline CDR1 is LGHNA and CDR2 is YSLEER. Trimming left V 0 bases short and J 6 bases short, with 7 bases between. The CDR3 extends over 13 amino acids. Study processing details: Amplifying reference gene primers gave estimates of nucleated cell counts. Produced via immunoSEQ multiplex PCR; TCRdb's table is partial and in-frame only. That table gives V, J and clone size, and the DNA gave D and trimming. The profile shows approximately 330,000 clones, 87% of them singletons. The sequence was obtained from a man aged 30 to 39 with COVID-19, enrolled during active disease. J is TRBJ2-3 and V is TRBV4-3, with a weak D call TRBD1 (5 bases). Sequencing input: peripheral blood. Here the CDR3 reads CASSQDGADTQYF. CDR3 nucleotide sequence: TGCGCCAGCAGCCAAGATGGGGCCGATACGCAGTATTTT.